This T cell receptor beta chain is drawn from a study of blood T cell repertoires in COVID-19. Study-level information: COVID-19 samples collected from the United States, Italy and Spain covered acute and convalescent phases. Sample material is recorded as cDNA or gDNA derived from T cells, B-cell-depleted T cells, or PBMCs.

The germline CDR1 and CDR2 sequences are KGHSH and LQKENI. The germline V and J ends were trimmed by 6 bases and 1 base, with 6 bases remaining between them. CDR3 length: 12 residues. In the original analysis: Amplification of reference gene primers was used by the study to estimate nucleated cell counts. Repertoires were generated with immunoSEQ multiplex PCR, while TCRdb's copy carries only in-frame clones and drops some. The V and J calls and clone size come from that table; D and trimming were worked out from the DNA. The sample has about 170,000 clones; about 86% are singletons. The material sequenced was peripheral blood. The genes are TRBV18 and TRBJ1-1; D is ambiguous. The source is a man aged 18 to 30 with active or convalescent COVID-19. The DNA for the CDR3 is TGTGCCAGCTCTCTTAGGAACACTGAAGCTTTCTTT. Protein sequence: CASSLRNTEAFF.